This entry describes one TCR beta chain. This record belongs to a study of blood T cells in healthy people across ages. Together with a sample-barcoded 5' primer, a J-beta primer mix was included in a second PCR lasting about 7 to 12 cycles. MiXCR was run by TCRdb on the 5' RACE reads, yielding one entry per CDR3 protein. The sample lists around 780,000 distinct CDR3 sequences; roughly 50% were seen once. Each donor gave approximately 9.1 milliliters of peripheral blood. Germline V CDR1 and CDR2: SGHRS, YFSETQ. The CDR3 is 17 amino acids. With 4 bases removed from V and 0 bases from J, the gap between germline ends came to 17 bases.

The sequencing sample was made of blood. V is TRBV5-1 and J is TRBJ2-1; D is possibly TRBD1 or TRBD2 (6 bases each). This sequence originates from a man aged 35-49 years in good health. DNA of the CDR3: TGCGCCAGCAGCCCCCTAGGGGGGACCAGCTCCTACAATGAGCAGTTCTTC. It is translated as CASSPLGGTSSYNEQFF.